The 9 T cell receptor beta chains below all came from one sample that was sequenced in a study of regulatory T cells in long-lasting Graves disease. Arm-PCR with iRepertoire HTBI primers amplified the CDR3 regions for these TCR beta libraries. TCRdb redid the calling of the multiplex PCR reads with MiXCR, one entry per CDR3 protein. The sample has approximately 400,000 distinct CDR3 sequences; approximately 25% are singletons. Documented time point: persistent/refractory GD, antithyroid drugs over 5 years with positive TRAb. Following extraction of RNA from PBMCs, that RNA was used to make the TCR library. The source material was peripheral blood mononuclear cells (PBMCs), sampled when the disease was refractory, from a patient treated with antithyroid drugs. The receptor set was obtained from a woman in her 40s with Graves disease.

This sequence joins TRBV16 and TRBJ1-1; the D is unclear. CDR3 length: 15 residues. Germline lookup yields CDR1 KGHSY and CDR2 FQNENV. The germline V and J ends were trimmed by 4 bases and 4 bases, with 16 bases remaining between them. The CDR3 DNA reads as TGTGCCAGCAGCCGACGATATAATGACCGCACTGAAGCTTTCTTT. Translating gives CASSRRYNDRTEAFF.

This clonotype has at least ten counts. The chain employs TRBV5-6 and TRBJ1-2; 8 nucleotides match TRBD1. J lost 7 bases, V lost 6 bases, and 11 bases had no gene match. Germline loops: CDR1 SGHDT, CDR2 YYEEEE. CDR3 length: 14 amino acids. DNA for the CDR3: TGTGCCAGCATTTCAGGACAGGGTATTGGTGGCTACACCTTC. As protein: CASISGQGIGGYTF.

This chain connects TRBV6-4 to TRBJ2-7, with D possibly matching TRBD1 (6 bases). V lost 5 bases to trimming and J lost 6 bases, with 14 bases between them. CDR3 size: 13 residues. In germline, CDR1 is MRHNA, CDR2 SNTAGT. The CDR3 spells CASSPGTNSEQYF. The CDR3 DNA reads TGTGCCAGCAGTCCCGGGACAAATTCCGAGCAGTACTTC.

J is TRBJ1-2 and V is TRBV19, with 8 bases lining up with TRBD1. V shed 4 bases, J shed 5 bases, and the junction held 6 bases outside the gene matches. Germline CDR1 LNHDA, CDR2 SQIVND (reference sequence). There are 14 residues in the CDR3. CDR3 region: CASSTGQGLYGYTF. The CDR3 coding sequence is TGTGCCAGTAGTACCGGACAGGGCCTGTATGGCTACACCTTC.

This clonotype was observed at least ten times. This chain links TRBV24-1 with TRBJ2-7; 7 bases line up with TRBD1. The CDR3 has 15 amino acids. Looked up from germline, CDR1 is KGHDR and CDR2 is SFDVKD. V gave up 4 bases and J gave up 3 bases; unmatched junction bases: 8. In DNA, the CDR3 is TGTGCCACCAGTGACGCGACAGGGAAAGGCTACGAGCAGTACTTC. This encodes CATSDATGKGYEQYF.

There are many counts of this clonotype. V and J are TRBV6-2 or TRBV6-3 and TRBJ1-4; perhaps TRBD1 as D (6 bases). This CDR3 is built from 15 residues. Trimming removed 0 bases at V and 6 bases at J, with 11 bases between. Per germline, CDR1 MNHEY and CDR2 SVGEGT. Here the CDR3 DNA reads TGTGCCAGCAGTTACTCCGGACAGCCGGATGAAAAACTGTTTTTT. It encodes CASSYSGQPDEKLFF.

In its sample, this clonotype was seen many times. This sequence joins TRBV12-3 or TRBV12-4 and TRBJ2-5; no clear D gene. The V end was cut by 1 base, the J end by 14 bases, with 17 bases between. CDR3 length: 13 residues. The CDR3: CASSLDGSQWPYF. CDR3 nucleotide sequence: TGTGCCAGCAGTTTAGACGGGTCCCAATGGCCATACTTC.

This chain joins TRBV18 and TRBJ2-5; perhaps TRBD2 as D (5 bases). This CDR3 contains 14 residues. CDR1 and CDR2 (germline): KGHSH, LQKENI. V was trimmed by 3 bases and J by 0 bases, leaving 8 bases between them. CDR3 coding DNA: TGTGCCAGCTCACCCGGGAACAACCAAGAGACCCAGTACTTC. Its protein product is CASSPGNNQETQYF.

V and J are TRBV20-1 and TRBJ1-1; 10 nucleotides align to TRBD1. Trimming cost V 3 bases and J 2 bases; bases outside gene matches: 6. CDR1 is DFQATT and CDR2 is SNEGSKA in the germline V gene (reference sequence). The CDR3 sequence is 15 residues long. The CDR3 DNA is TGCAGTGCTAGTGCCGGGACAGGGGTTAACACTGAAGCTTTCTTT. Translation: CSASAGTGVNTEAFF.